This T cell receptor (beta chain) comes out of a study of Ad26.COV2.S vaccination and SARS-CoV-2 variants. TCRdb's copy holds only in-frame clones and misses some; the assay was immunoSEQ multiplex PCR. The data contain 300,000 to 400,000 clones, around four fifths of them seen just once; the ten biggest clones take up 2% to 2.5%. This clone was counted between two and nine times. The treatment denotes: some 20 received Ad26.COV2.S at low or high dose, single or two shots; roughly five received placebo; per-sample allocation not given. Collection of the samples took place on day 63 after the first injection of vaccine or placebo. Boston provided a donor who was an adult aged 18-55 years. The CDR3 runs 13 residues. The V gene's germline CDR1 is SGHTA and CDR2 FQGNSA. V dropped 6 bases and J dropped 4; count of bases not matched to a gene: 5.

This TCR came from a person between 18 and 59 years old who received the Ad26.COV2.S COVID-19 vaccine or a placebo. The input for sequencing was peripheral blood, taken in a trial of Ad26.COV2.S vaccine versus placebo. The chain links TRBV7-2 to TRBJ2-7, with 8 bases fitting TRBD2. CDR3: CASRDSGEYEQYF. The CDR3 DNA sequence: TGTGCCAGCAGGGATAGCGGGGAGTACGAGCAGTACTTC.